The clone carrying this T cell receptor beta chain was seen at least ten times. The antigen remains undetermined. This record comes from a study of molecular identifiers for immune sequencing clone quantification. CDR1 is MNHEY, CDR2 SVGEGT, per germline. The CDR3 totals 18 residues. Trimming stripped 4 bases from V and 3 bases from J, with 22 bases between. Overall study findings and caveats: Beyond 20 RNA copies, clones held over 99% of effector molecules, compared with under 1% in naive cells. Barcode-sharing identical TCR molecules could underestimate highly expanded clone sizes.

TCRdb processed the PCR reads anew with MiXCR; each CDR3 protein has one entry. The repertoire holds about 10,000 distinct CDR3 sequences, with roughly 22% as singletons. Based on a CD8+CD4-CCR7+CD45RA+ profile, naive CD8 T cells were sorted. V gene TRBV6-2 or TRBV6-3 combines with J gene TRBJ1-5, with D unclear. This TCR was sampled from a human donor in good health. Some libraries in this study had Jurkat cell RNA spiked in. Sample: naive CD8+ T cells from blood, with Jurkat cell RNA spiked in. Regarding subset: FACS-sorted CD8+CD4-CCR7+CD45RA+ naive T cells. The CDR3 DNA follows: TGTGCCAGCAGTTTATCAGGACCGATATTGAATCACAATCAGCCCCAGCATTTT. It is translated as CASSLSGPILNHNQPQHF.